This T cell receptor (beta chain) was recovered during a study of blood T cell repertoires in COVID-19. Per germline, CDR1 LGHDT and CDR2 YNNKEL (reference sequence). This CDR3 is 16 amino acids long. V gave up 0 bases and J gave up 5 bases; unmatched junction bases: 8. This table comes from immunoSEQ multiplex PCR, and its TCRdb copy is limited to in-frame clones, with some not included. The sample shows about 66,000 clones, roughly 90% of them seen only once. Sequenced sample: peripheral blood. This receptor was obtained from a man aged 60 to 75 with acute or convalescent COVID-19. This chain joins TRBV3-1 (or the pseudogene TRBV3-2) and TRBJ1-1, with 8 bases aligning to TRBD1. CDR3 residues: CASSQESRQGYTEAFF. The CDR3 DNA reads as TGTGCCAGCAGCCAAGAATCGAGACAGGGGTATACTGAAGCTTTCTTT.